This is a list of T cell receptor beta chains from one sample in a study of T cells in narcolepsy. Clones were sequenced by immunoSEQ multiplex PCR, and TCRdb holds only the in-frame ones, with some missing. Counted here are approximately 28,000 clones, 81% occurring once; the ten biggest clones make up approximately 0.98%. The sequenced sample was memory (CD45RA-) CD4+ T cells from blood. The source of these receptors is a human donor in good health. The CDR3 runs from the conserved cysteine through the conserved F or W. The order of the fields is clone size, CDR3 length, J gene, V gene, D gene, CDR3 DNA, CDR3 protein. The D gene is left open where the match is weak. The listing skips clone size in some rows; elsewhere it reads once, few, many or a size class.

>-|19|TRBJ1-1|TRBV18|-
TGTGCCAGCTCACGATGGCCTTGGGTCAGGGAGGGTGTGAACACTGAAGCTTTCTTT
CASSRWPWVREGVNTEAFF
>-|16|TRBJ1-6|TRBV30|TRBD1
TGTGCCTGGACCCCGGGGGCAGGGGGCTATAATTCACCCCTCCACTTT
CAWTPGAGGYNSPLHF
>-|16|TRBJ1-2|TRBV28|TRBD1
TGTGCCAGCAGCCGGGCCCTGACAGGGGGCGCCGGGGGCTACACCTTC
CASSRALTGGAGGYTF
>-|17|TRBJ2-2|TRBV14|TRBD1
TGTGCCAGCAGCCAGGGTAGGGGGCGGAATAGAACCGGGGAGCTGTTTTTT
CASSQGRGRNRTGELFF
>-|16|TRBJ2-6|TRBV4-1|-
TGCGCCAGCAGCCAAGAAGTCGCGAGTGGGGCCAACGTCCTGACTTTC
CASSQEVASGANVLTF
>-|16|TRBJ2-7|TRBV6-5|TRBD1
TGTGCCAGCAGTTCCGTCGGACAGGGGAATGGGTACGAGCAGTACTTC
CASSSVGQGNGYEQYF
>few|13|TRBJ1-6|TRBV5-4|-
TGTGCCAGCAGCTTGGACAGGGATTCACCCCTCCACTTT
CASSLDRDSPLHF
>-|15|TRBJ2-6|TRBV7-3|-
TGTGCCAGCAGGCTACAGGTCACTGGGGCCAACGTCCTGACTTTC
CASRLQVTGANVLTF
>-|12|TRBJ2-7|TRBV30|-
TGTGCCTGGACGACAGGACGAAACGAGCAGTACTTC
CAWTTGRNEQYF
>-|19|TRBJ2-5|TRBV12-2|-
TGTGCAAGTCGCTTAGCGGATCAGGCTAGCGGGGAACCTCAGGAGACCCAGTACTTC
CASRLADQASGEPQETQYF
>-|16|TRBJ1-5|TRBV5-6|-
TGTGCCAGCAGTTACTCCGACTTCTATAGCAATCAGCCCCAGCATTTT
CASSYSDFYSNQPQHF
>-|18|TRBJ2-7|TRBV4-1|TRBD2
TGCGCCAGCAGCCAGGACCATCTGGCAGCGGGAGGCAACTACGAGCAGTACTTC
CASSQDHLAAGGNYEQYF
>-|16|TRBJ2-3|TRBV10-1|-
TGCGCCAGCAGTGAGTCGGGAAGGTTTTCGACAGATACGCAGTATTTT
CASSESGRFSTDTQYF
>few|11|TRBJ2-7|TRBV29-1|-
TGCAGCTTCGGGCCTTCCTACGAGCAGTACTTC
CSFGPSYEQYF
>-|16|TRBJ2-3|TRBV5-1|-
TGCGCCAGCTTGGAGGGCGGGGGCCTCCACACAGGTACGCAGTATTTT
CASLEGGGLHTGTQYF
>-|15|TRBJ1-6|TRBV7-9|-
TGTGCCAGCAGCTTATTTGGGACGGATAATTCACCCCTCCACTTT
CASSLFGTDNSPLHF
>-|15|TRBJ2-3|TRBV7-7|-
TGTGCTAGCTCCCCCGACTCGAGCACCACAGATACGCAGTATTTT
CASSPDSSTTDTQYF
>few|14|TRBJ2-1|TRBV30|-
TGTGCCTGGAGTAGACTAGTAGGAGCTTATGAGCAGTTCTTC
CAWSRLVGAYEQFF
>-|11|TRBJ2-3|TRBV29-1|-
TGCAGCGTCCGAGTCACAGATACGCAGTATTTT
CSVRVTDTQYF
>-|13|TRBJ2-3|TRBV19|-
TGTGCCAGTAGTAGCGACTATACAGATACGCAGTATTTT
CASSSDYTDTQYF
>once|14|TRBJ2-7|TRBV28|TRBD1
TGTGCCAGCCGTACAGGGGCCCTCTCCTACGAGCAGTACTTC
CASRTGALSYEQYF
>-|16|TRBJ1-3|TRBV6-6|-
TGTGCCAGCCATTCGGGACGCAGGATGGCTGGAAACACCATATATTTT
CASHSGRRMAGNTIYF
>-|15|TRBJ2-5|TRBV7-2|-
TGTGCCAGCAGCCCCAGCGTGGGCCAGGGAAAGACCCAGTACTTC
CASSPSVGQGKTQYF
>-|16|TRBJ1-3|TRBV29-1|TRBD1
TGCAGCGTTGAAGATCGGACAGGAAGCTCTGGAAACACCATATATTTT
CSVEDRTGSSGNTIYF
>-|16|TRBJ2-1|TRBV5-4|TRBD1
TGTGCCAGCAGCCTCACGGGACAGGGAATCTACAATGAGCAGTTCTTC
CASSLTGQGIYNEQFF
>-|13|TRBJ2-3|TRBV19|-
TGTGCCAGTAGTGGCTCTAGCACAGATACGCAGTATTTT
CASSGSSTDTQYF
>-|13|TRBJ2-7|TRBV7-8|TRBD1
TGTGCCAGCAGCTTTTCACAGGGGCCCGAGCAGTACTTC
CASSFSQGPEQYF
>-|16|TRBJ1-1|TRBV7-9|-
TGTGCCAGCAGCCCCCTCGGGGGGGGCGCGAACACTGAAGCTTTCTTT
CASSPLGGGANTEAFF
>-|16|TRBJ1-6|TRBV28|TRBD1
TGTGCCAGCAGCCCGTGGGGACAGGGGTCGGGGTCACCCCTCCACTTT
CASSPWGQGSGSPLHF
>-|15|TRBJ2-3|TRBV5-1|TRBD2
TGCGCCAGCAGCGAGAGCGGGAGCAGGTCAGATACGCAGTATTTT
CASSESGSRSDTQYF
>-|16|TRBJ2-3|TRBV7-2|-
TGTGCCAGCAGTTCGCGACCGGACCGAGCTGGAAATACGCAGTATTTT
CASSSRPDRAGNTQYF
>-|12|TRBJ1-1|TRBV10-3|-
TGTGCCACGGGGGCGGACAACACTGAAGCTTTCTTT
CATGADNTEAFF
>few|15|TRBJ1-1|TRBV4-2|TRBD1
TGTGCCAGCAGCCAACTACCTGACAGGGTGACTGAAGCTTTCTTT
CASSQLPDRVTEAFF
>-|16|TRBJ1-6|TRBV18|-
TGTGCCAGCTCACCACAGGGGAGCCTCTATAATTCACCCCTCCACTTT
CASSPQGSLYNSPLHF
>-|17|TRBJ1-1|TRBV5-4|-
TGTGCCAGCAGCCTAACAGGCGGGGGCTCAATGAACACTGAAGCTTTCTTT
CASSLTGGGSMNTEAFF
>few|14|TRBJ2-7|TRBV6-1|-
TGTGCCAGCAGTGATTCGGGACGGGTCTACGAGCAGTACTTC
CASSDSGRVYEQYF
>-|16|TRBJ2-1|TRBV10-3|TRBD2
TGTGCCATCAGTGAGTCAACGGGGGGGATCCACAATGAGCAGTTCTTC
CAISESTGGIHNEQFF
>-|13|TRBJ1-1|TRBV30|TRBD1
TGTGCCTGGAGTCCCAGGGGGCCTACTGAAGCTTTCTTT
CAWSPRGPTEAFF
>-|14|TRBJ2-6|TRBV6-6|-
TGTGCCAGCAGTTACTCGGAGGGGGCCAACGTCCTGACTTTC
CASSYSEGANVLTF
>-|13|TRBJ1-3|TRBV9|-
TGTGCCAGCAGCGTAGACACTAGAAACACCATATATTTT
CASSVDTRNTIYF
>once|15|TRBJ2-3|TRBV9|-
TGTGCCAGCAGCGTAGCGGGACATAACACAGATACGCAGTATTTT
CASSVAGHNTDTQYF
>-|17|TRBJ2-7|TRBV18|-
TGTGCCAGCTCTATTCCCGGTCAAAGGCGACCCCCCTACGAGCAGTACTTC
CASSIPGQRRPPYEQYF
>few|14|TRBJ2-2|TRBV5-1|-
TGCGCCAGCAGCCCTACAGGGTTGCCCGGGGAGCTGTTTTTT
CASSPTGLPGELFF
>-|14|TRBJ1-1|TRBV19|TRBD1
TGTGCCAGTAGTACACAGGGGGCTCACACTGAAGCTTTCTTT
CASSTQGAHTEAFF
>once|15|TRBJ2-2|TRBV30|TRBD1
TGTGCCTGGAGACGGGGGACAGGGGACACCGGGGAGCTGTTTTTT
CAWRRGTGDTGELFF
>-|11|TRBJ1-3|TRBV19|-
TGTGCCAGTAGTAGCCAGGGCGGCATATATTTT
CASSSQGGIYF
>-|14|TRBJ2-7|TRBV7-2|-
TGTGCCAGCAGTCCTGGGTGGGGGCCCTACGAGCAGTACTTC
CASSPGWGPYEQYF
>-|14|TRBJ2-5|TRBV5-1|TRBD2
TGCGCCAGCAGCGCAGGGACTAGCGAAGAGACCCAGTACTTC
CASSAGTSEETQYF
>-|16|TRBJ1-6|TRBV7-2|-
TGTGCCAGCAGCTGGTATAGGGCCTCCTATAATTCACCCCTCCACTTT
CASSWYRASYNSPLHF
>-|14|TRBJ2-7|TRBV6-1|TRBD1
TGTGCCAGCCGCACCCTGGGACAGGGCTACGAGCAGTACTTC
CASRTLGQGYEQYF
>-|15|TRBJ2-7|TRBV7-8|-
TGTGCCAGCAGCTCCCGGTGGGGGCTGTACTCCGAGCAGTACTTC
CASSSRWGLYSEQYF
>-|18|TRBJ2-4|TRBV4-1|-
TGCGCCAGCAGCCAAGTATTAGGACCAGGCGGGCGCAAAAACATTCAGTACTTC
CASSQVLGPGGRKNIQYF
>few|15|TRBJ2-1|TRBV5-1|TRBD1
TGCGCCAGCAGCTCCCCGGGACAGGGCGGCCATGAGCAGTTCTTC
CASSSPGQGGHEQFF
>-|19|TRBJ2-6|TRBV5-1|-
TGCGCCAGCAGCTTGTGGTCCGGCGGCGCTGGCTCTGGGGCCAACGTCCTGACTTTC
CASSLWSGGAGSGANVLTF
>-|16|TRBJ2-5|TRBV11-1|-
TGTGCCAGCAGCTTTAATCGTAGAGCTACCCAAGAGACCCAGTACTTC
CASSFNRRATQETQYF
>-|14|TRBJ2-7|TRBV4-2|TRBD1
TGTGCCAGCAACCTGCAGGGGGAGTTCTACGAGCAGTACTTC
CASNLQGEFYEQYF